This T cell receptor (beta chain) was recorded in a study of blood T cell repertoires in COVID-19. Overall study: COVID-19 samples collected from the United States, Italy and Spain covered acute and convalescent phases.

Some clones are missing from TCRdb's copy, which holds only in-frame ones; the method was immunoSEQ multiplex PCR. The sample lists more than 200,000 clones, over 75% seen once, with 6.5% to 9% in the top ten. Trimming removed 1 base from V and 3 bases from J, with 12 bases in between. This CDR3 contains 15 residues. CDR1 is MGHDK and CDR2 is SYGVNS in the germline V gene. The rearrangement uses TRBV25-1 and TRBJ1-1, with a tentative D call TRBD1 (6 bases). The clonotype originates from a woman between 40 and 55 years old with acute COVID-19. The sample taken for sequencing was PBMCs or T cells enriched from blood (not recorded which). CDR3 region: CASSELGRGDTEAFF. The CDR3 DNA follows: TGTGCCAGCAGTGAATTGGGCAGGGGAGACACTGAAGCTTTCTTT.